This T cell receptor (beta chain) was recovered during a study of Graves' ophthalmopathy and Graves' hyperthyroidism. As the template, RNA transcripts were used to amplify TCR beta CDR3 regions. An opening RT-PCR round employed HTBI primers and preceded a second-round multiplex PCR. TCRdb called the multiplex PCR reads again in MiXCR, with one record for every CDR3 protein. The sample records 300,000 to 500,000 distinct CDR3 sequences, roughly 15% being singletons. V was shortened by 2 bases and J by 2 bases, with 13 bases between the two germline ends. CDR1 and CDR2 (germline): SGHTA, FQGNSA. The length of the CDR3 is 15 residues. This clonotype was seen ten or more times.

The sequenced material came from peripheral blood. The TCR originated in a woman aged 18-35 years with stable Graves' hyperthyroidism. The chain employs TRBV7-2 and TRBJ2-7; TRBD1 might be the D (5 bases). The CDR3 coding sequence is TGTGCCAGCAGCTTACGACAGAACCCCCCCTACGAGCAGTACTTC. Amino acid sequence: CASSLRQNPPYEQYF.